These 5 T cell receptor beta chains were all obtained from the same sample, sequenced in a study of blood T cell repertoires in COVID-19. Some clones are missing from TCRdb's copy, which holds only in-frame ones; the method was immunoSEQ multiplex PCR. The table includes 400,000 to 450,000 clones, around 88% detected once. The sample comprised peripheral blood. These TCRs come from a woman aged 45 to 65 with COVID-19, enrolled during active disease.

V usage is TRBV5-8 and J usage is TRBJ2-1; TRBD1 agrees at 12 bases. This CDR3 region has 14 residues. Germline loops: CDR1 SGHTS, CDR2 YDEGEE. V trimming: 7 bases; J trimming: 6 bases; junction bases outside the gene matches: 5. The CDR3, as DNA: TGTGCCAGCGACCGGGACAGGGGGCTCAATGAGCAGTTCTTC. Encoded protein: CASDRDRGLNEQFF.

The rearrangement uses TRBV27 and TRBJ1-1; no clear D. CDR3 length equals 15 residues. Trimming took 5 bases from V and 1 from J, leaving 14 bases between them. The germline V gene has CDR1 MNHEY and CDR2 SMNVEV (reference sequence). As DNA, the CDR3 is TGTGCCAGCAGTAACCGACCGGGGAGGAACACTGAAGCTTTCTTT. Protein sequence: CASSNRPGRNTEAFF.

This chain connects TRBV6-5 to TRBJ1-6; D is uncertain. Germline V gives CDR1 MNHEY, CDR2 SVGAGI. V lost 7 bases and J 5 bases, leaving 9 bases between the germline ends. This CDR3 contains 13 residues. CDR3: CASKEQHNSPLHF. The CDR3 DNA follows: TGTGCCAGCAAAGAGCAACATAATTCACCCCTCCACTTT.

This clone was observed once. The chain joins TRBV19 to TRBJ1-2; possibly TRBD1 for D (5 bases). V dropped 1 base and J dropped 0 bases, with 6 bases sitting between them. This CDR3 has 14 amino acids. CDR1 is LNHDA and CDR2 is SQIVND in the germline V gene (reference sequence). The CDR3 nucleotides are TGTGCCAGTAGTATAGTACAGGCTAACTATGGCTACACCTTC. This sequence encodes CASSIVQANYGYTF.

V usage is TRBV6-6 and J usage is TRBJ1-1; TRBD1 is a possible D gene (6 bases). Trimming cost V 0 bases and J 5 bases, with 13 bases left between them. Germline V lookup: CDR1 MNHNY, CDR2 SVGAGI (reference sequence). CDR3 length: 15 residues. CDR3 coding DNA: TGTGCCAGCAGTTACTCGGCCAGGGGAGGGACTGAAGCTTTCTTT. Translating gives CASSYSARGGTEAFF.